The sequence of this TCR beta chain was determined in a study of cytomegalovirus exposure and HLA in healthy donors. The study ran its PCR with 60 Vbeta and 13 Jbeta primers. The table came from immunoSEQ multiplex PCR; TCRdb's copy has only in-frame clones and leaves some out. The data show about 150,000 clones, around 10% seen once. The TCR was taken from a male donor in good health and CMV-seronegative. What was sequenced was PBMCs.

CDR3 DNA sequence: TGTGCCAGCAGCCCGGCTACGGGGGCTAACTATGGCTACACCTTC. This codes for CASSPATGANYGYTF. The rearrangement uses TRBV28 and TRBJ1-2, with D maybe TRBD1 (5 bases). The germline CDR1 and CDR2 sequences are MDHEN and SYDVKM. The CDR3 extends over 15 amino acids. V was clipped by 6 bases and J by 0 bases, with 14 bases between them.